This passage covers 25 T cell receptor beta chains from one sample sequenced in a study of technical replicates of blood from a handful of donors. Data came from immunoSEQ multiplex PCR; TCRdb stores just in-frame clones and leaves some out. The repertoire holds around 92,000 clones, with 95% as singletons. Material: T cells isolated from PBMCs. The receptor source for this set is a human donor in good health.

This chain connects TRBV6-5 to TRBJ1-2; 8 bases agree with TRBD1. The germline gives CDR1 MNHEY, CDR2 SVGAGI. J was trimmed by 2 bases and V by 2 bases; bases with no gene match: 1. CDR3 length equals 14 residues. This chain's CDR3 is CASSYAGGNYGYTF. DNA of the CDR3: TGTGCCAGCAGTTACGCAGGGGGCAACTATGGCTACACCTTC.

The chain uses TRBV7-2 and TRBJ2-1, with D maybe TRBD2 (5 bases). The germline CDR1 and CDR2 sequences are SGHTA and FQGNSA. Between the trimmed V and J ends, which lost 1 base and 8 bases, there was a span of 9 bases. The CDR3 covers 13 residues. The DNA for the CDR3 is TGTGCCAGCAGCTTAGGAGGGATCCATGAGCAGTTCTTC. It yields the protein CASSLGGIHEQFF.

The chain is built from TRBV2 and TRBJ2-3; no firm D call. Germline assignment: CDR1 SNHLY and CDR2 FYNNEI. The V and J ends lost 5 bases and 0 bases respectively, with 9 bases between them. The CDR3 extends over 14 amino acids. The CDR3, as DNA: TGTGCCAGCAGTCTAACTTATAGCACAGATACGCAGTATTTT. This gives the protein CASSLTYSTDTQYF.

As DNA, the CDR3 is TGTGCCAGCAGTTACCGACAGGGGAACACTGAAGCTTTCTTT. It encodes CASSYRQGNTEAFF. The chain employs TRBV6-5 and TRBJ1-1, with TRBD1 matching over 7 bases. CDR1 is MNHEY and CDR2 is SVGAGI in the germline V gene. V was clipped by 2 bases and J by 1 base; unmatched bases: 1. CDR3 length: 14 amino acids.

This clone was recorded only once. The chain employs TRBV30 and TRBJ1-2, with no clear D. Between the trimmed V and J ends, which lost 0 bases and 2 bases, there was a span of 10 bases. The CDR3 extends over 14 amino acids. The germline CDR1 and CDR2 sequences are GTSNPN and SVGIG (reference sequence). The DNA of the CDR3 is TGTGCCTGGAGTGTACTCGGCAGGAACTATGGCTACACCTTC. This encodes CAWSVLGRNYGYTF.

The chain carries TRBV6-5 and TRBJ1-5; TRBD1 agrees at 7 bases. Germline-derived CDR1 and CDR2 are MNHEY and SVGAGI. The CDR3 sequence is 14 residues long. The V gene end was trimmed by 6 bases and the J gene end by 5 bases; junction bases not matched to a gene: 7. The CDR3 nucleotides read TGTGCCAGCAGCCGCCGACAGGGCGATCAGCCCCAGCATTTT. It translates to CASSRRQGDQPQHF.

This sequence joins TRBV7-9 and TRBJ1-2; TRBD1 aligns across 9 bases. Germline-derived CDR1 and CDR2 are SEHNR and FQNEAQ (reference sequence). The CDR3 is 13 amino acids. The CDR3 is CAWGTGTNYGYTF. The CDR3 DNA sequence: TGTGCATGGGGGACAGGGACAAACTATGGCTACACCTTC.

The chain combines TRBV18 with TRBJ1-1; D may be TRBD1 (5 bases). CDR3 size: 13 residues. Germline V lookup: CDR1 KGHSH, CDR2 LQKENI. Trimming cost V 0 bases and J 7 bases, with 9 bases left between them. In DNA, the CDR3 is TGTGCCAGCTCACCACCGGGGGGAATTGAAGCTTTCTTT. Amino acids: CASSPPGGIEAFF.

This clone came up once. V and J are TRBV6-5 and TRBJ1-1; tentative D call: TRBD1 (6 bases). The V gene's germline CDR1 is MNHEY and CDR2 SVGAGI. This CDR3 has 15 amino acids. The V and J ends lost 4 bases and 1 base respectively, with 13 bases between them. The CDR3 coding sequence is TGTGCCAGCAGTTCGGCAGGGGCGGGGAACACTGAAGCTTTCTTT. Amino acid sequence: CASSSAGAGNTEAFF.

The chain carries TRBV2 and TRBJ2-2, with a possible D match to TRBD1 (6 bases). Deletions cut 6 bases from V and 4 bases from J, with 12 bases between. The germline V gene has CDR1 SNHLY and CDR2 FYNNEI. This CDR3 contains 14 residues. CDR3 in amino acids: CASSGTPTTGELFF. In nucleotides, the CDR3 is TGTGCCAGCAGCGGGACACCAACCACCGGGGAGCTGTTTTTT.

The chain employs TRBV28 and TRBJ2-2; TRBD1 matches at 8 bases. The germline CDR1 and CDR2 sequences are MDHEN and SYDVKM. The CDR3 spans 15 residues. The V segment lost 6 bases and the J segment 1 base; nucleotides outside the gene matches: 4. CDR3 loop: CASRSGTGNTGELFF. The CDR3, as DNA: TGTGCCAGCAGGTCCGGGACAGGGAACACCGGGGAGCTGTTTTTT.

The chain recombines TRBV21-1 with TRBJ2-1; the table gives TRBD2 as D, unverified against the DNA. TRBV21-1 is marked as a pseudogene. The CDR3 covers 14 residues. Here the CDR3 reads CASSNRVGCGRRVF. The CDR3 bases are TGTGCCAGCAGCAATAGGGTCGGGTGCGGCCGGAGGGTCTTC.

V gene TRBV30 combines with J gene TRBJ2-4, with 8 bases lining up with TRBD2. Germline-derived CDR1 and CDR2 are GTSNPN and SVGIG (reference sequence). The CDR3 covers 12 residues. Trimming at V came to 1 base and at J to 8 bases, leaving 1 base not matched to a gene. The CDR3 here is CAWSAGGDIQYF. CDR3 DNA: TGTGCCTGGAGTGCGGGGGGGGACATTCAGTACTTC.

This chain uses TRBV5-1 with TRBJ2-1; TRBD1 aligns across 7 bases. The J segment lost 5 bases and the V segment lost 3 bases, leaving 5 bases of the junction unmatched. This CDR3 contains 14 residues. The V gene's germline CDR1 is SGHRS and CDR2 YFSETQ. CDR3: CASSSNRGNNEQFF. DNA for the CDR3: TGCGCCAGCAGCTCCAACAGGGGAAACAATGAGCAGTTCTTC.

V and J are TRBV6-1 and TRBJ2-7; D unresolved. V shed 0 bases and J shed 1 base, with 10 bases lying between them. The CDR3 extends over 15 amino acids. The V gene's germline CDR1 is MNHNS and CDR2 SASEGT. Here the CDR3 reads CASSEALPGSYEQYF. CDR3 sequence (DNA): TGTGCCAGCAGTGAAGCCCTTCCAGGTTCCTACGAGCAGTACTTC.

The genes are TRBV27 and TRBJ1-4; D ambiguous. Germline V gene lookup returns CDR1 MNHEY and CDR2 SMNVEV (reference sequence). The CDR3 has 16 residues. With 3 bases removed from V and 3 bases from J, the gap between germline ends came to 14 bases. The CDR3 here is CASSLLYGRSNEKLFF. CDR3 sequence (DNA): TGTGCCAGCAGTTTGTTGTACGGTCGGTCTAATGAAAAACTGTTTTTT.

In this sample, this clone turned up a few times. This chain connects TRBV30 to TRBJ1-5; perhaps TRBD1 as D (6 bases). Trimming shortened V by 4 bases and J by 1 base, and 11 bases separated the two germline ends. The CDR3 is 14 residues long. Germline-derived CDR1 and CDR2 are GTSNPN and SVGIG (reference sequence). The CDR3 DNA is TGTGCCTGGACGATGACAGGCAGCAATCAGCCCCAGCATTTT. It is translated as CAWTMTGSNQPQHF.

V is TRBV11-2 and J is TRBJ2-3, with 8 bases identical to TRBD2. Losses at the gene ends were 4 bases for V and 2 bases for J; bases not matched to a gene: 5. CDR1 SGHAT and CDR2 FQNNGV come from the germline V gene. The CDR3 has 15 residues. The CDR3 loop reads CASSSSGGVTDTQYF. CDR3 coding DNA: TGTGCCAGCAGCTCATCGGGGGGGGTCACAGATACGCAGTATTTT.

The chain employs TRBV19 and TRBJ1-2; 10 nucleotides agree with TRBD1. The V and J ends lost 8 bases and 5 bases, in that order; junction bases with no gene match: 5. The CDR3 is made up of 13 amino acids. From germline, CDR1 is LNHDA and CDR2 SQIVND (reference sequence). The CDR3 DNA sequence: TGTGCCAGTTCGGACAGGGGGTTATATGGCTACACCTTC. Translation gives CASSDRGLYGYTF.

The chain is built from TRBV4-1 and TRBJ1-1; a possible D gene is TRBD1 (6 bases). The CDR3 contains 16 residues. Trimming removed 5 bases from V and 0 bases from J, with 16 bases in between. Germline V gene lookup returns CDR1 MGHRA and CDR2 YSYEKL. The CDR3 sequence is CASSYYEGQMNTEAFF. CDR3 nucleotide sequence: TGCGCCAGCAGCTACTACGAAGGACAGATGAACACTGAAGCTTTCTTT.

The chain combines TRBV10-2 with TRBJ1-1; D is perhaps TRBD1 (6 bases). The germline V gene encodes CDR1 WSHSY and CDR2 SAAADI. Trimming shortened V by 0 bases and J by 1 base, and 12 bases separated the two germline ends. The CDR3 covers 16 residues. CDR3 DNA: TGCGCCAGCAGTGAGTCAGGGGGAGTGACGAACACTGAAGCTTTCTTT. Translation: CASSESGGVTNTEAFF.

The rearrangement uses TRBV5-1 and TRBJ1-1; tentative D call: TRBD1 (5 bases). Trimming stripped 4 bases from V and 1 base from J, with 11 bases between. From germline, CDR1 is SGHRS and CDR2 YFSETQ. This CDR3 comprises 14 residues. CDR3 loop: CASSVQASNTEAFF. For the CDR3, the DNA is TGCGCCAGCAGCGTACAGGCGTCGAACACTGAAGCTTTCTTT.

The chain recombines TRBV19 with TRBJ1-1, with a weak D call TRBD1 (5 bases). This CDR3 has 13 amino acids. The ends were cut back, 5 bases at V and 5 bases at J, with 12 bases in the middle. In germline, CDR1 is LNHDA, CDR2 SQIVND (reference sequence). In DNA form, the CDR3 reads TGTGCCAGTAGTGTCGGACGGGGGACTGAAGCTTTCTTT. Translated, it gives CASSVGRGTEAFF. Based on the CDR3 plus reference TRBV19 and TRBJ1-1, the full variable domain is DGGITQSPKYLFRKEGQNVTLSCEQNLNHDAMYWYRQDPGQGLRLIYYSQIVNDFQKGDIAEGYSVSREKKESFPLTVTSAQKNPTAFYLCASSVGRGTEAFFGQGTRLTVV.

This clone was seen more than once but under ten times. This chain connects TRBV28 to TRBJ1-1; D is unresolved. The germline V gene encodes CDR1 MDHEN and CDR2 SYDVKM. Trimming shortened V by 5 bases and J by 6 bases, and 19 bases separated the two germline ends. There are 15 residues in the CDR3. The CDR3 DNA reads TGTGCCAGCAGTACAAACCGGGGTATAGTCTCTGAAGCTTTCTTT. As protein: CASSTNRGIVSEAFF.

This chain uses TRBV7-9 with TRBJ1-1; D not resolved. This CDR3 spans 11 amino acids. The germline V and J ends were trimmed by 7 bases and 7 bases, with 10 bases remaining between them. Germline CDR1 is SEHNR and CDR2 is FQNEAQ (reference sequence). CDR3 sequence (DNA): TGTGCCAGCAACAGTCGGATTGAAGCTTTCTTT. This codes for CASNSRIEAFF. The whole variable domain, remainder taken from reference TRBV7-9 and TRBJ1-1, is DTGVSQNPRHKITKRGQNVTFRCDPISEHNRLYWYRQTLGQGPEFLTYFQNEAQLEKSRLLSDRFSAERPKGSFSTLEIQRTEQGDSAMYLCASNSRIEAFFGQGTRLTVV.